Listed here are 26 T cell receptor beta chains from one sample, sequenced in a study of blood T cells in healthy people across ages. For the second PCR, which ran for about 7 to 11 cycles, a sample-barcoded 5' primer and a J-beta primer mix were used. TCRdb itself ran the 5' RACE reads through MiXCR, one entry per CDR3 protein. The profile shows about 1.4 million distinct CDR3 sequences, approximately 59% of them singletons. Sequencing input: blood. These receptors originate from a man younger than 35 in good health.

This clonotype was found once. The chain combines TRBV15 with TRBJ1-6; no reliable D call. CDR1 and CDR2 (germline): LNHNV, YYDKDF (reference sequence). Between the trimmed V and J ends, which lost 0 bases and 7 bases, there was a span of 7 bases. CDR3 length: 14 amino acids. The CDR3 region is CATSRDVGNSPLHF. For the CDR3, the DNA is TGTGCCACCAGCAGAGATGTTGGAAATTCACCCCTCCACTTT.

The V gene is TRBV20-1, the J gene TRBJ1-1; 7 bases agree with TRBD1. The V gene's germline CDR1 is DFQATT and CDR2 SNEGSKA (reference sequence). This CDR3 has 13 amino acids. The ends lost 4 bases at V and 5 bases at J; junction bases unmatched: 7. CDR3 nucleotide sequence: TGCAGTGCTAACAGGGGCCGGGGGACTGAAGCTTTCTTT. Translation gives CSANRGRGTEAFF.

The chain couples TRBV5-1 to TRBJ1-5; 9 bases map to TRBD1. The CDR3 spans 15 residues. Germline V gene lookup returns CDR1 SGHRS and CDR2 YFSETQ. The ends lost 4 bases at V and 4 bases at J; junction bases unmatched: 6. CDR3 nucleotides: TGCGCCAGCAGCGAACAGGGGGCGGGAAATCAGCCCCAGCATTTT. Amino acids: CASSEQGAGNQPQHF.

The rearrangement uses TRBV4-3 and TRBJ2-7, with D possibly matching TRBD2 (5 bases). V lost 2 bases, J lost 3 bases, and 23 bases lay in between. This CDR3 is 18 amino acids long. Per the germline V gene, CDR1 is LGHNA and CDR2 is YSLEER. In nucleotides, the CDR3 is TGCGCCAGCAGCCAATACCAAAACTCTCCTAGCAGCCTCTACGAGCAGTACTTC. It specifies CASSQYQNSPSSLYEQYF.

Remarks on this clonotype: One end of the junction is discordant with germline, which a read error may explain. V usage is TRBV4-1 and J usage is TRBJ2-5; 13 bases map to TRBD2. Germline V lookup: CDR1 MGHRA, CDR2 YSYEKL. The CDR3 contains 15 residues. CDR3 bases: TGCGTCAGCAGTAGTACTAGCGGGGGGGGAGAGACCCAGTACTTC. It codes for CVSSSTSGGGETQYF.

The DNA for the CDR3 is TGTGCCACCAGAGAGGAACTGAACACCGGGGAGCTGTTTTTT. It translates to CATREELNTGELFF. The chain couples TRBV24-1 to TRBJ2-2; D gene uncertain. The V gene lost 7 bases and the J gene lost 1 base, with 9 bases spanning the gap. Per germline, CDR1 KGHDR and CDR2 SFDVKD. The CDR3 runs to 14 residues.

The chain uses TRBV7-7 and TRBJ2-7; 7 bases are shared with TRBD1. CDR3 size: 17 residues. Germline V gene data show CDR1 as SSHAT and CDR2 as FNYEAQ (reference sequence). After removal of 8 bases from V and 2 bases from J, the junction contained 18 bases not matched to a gene. The CDR3 protein is CASDLTRPQGIAYEQYF. In nucleotides, the CDR3 is TGTGCCAGCGATCTAACAAGACCACAGGGGATTGCCTACGAGCAGTACTTC. Looking up the rest from reference TRBV7-7 and TRBJ2-7 gives the full variable domain: GAGVSQSPRYKVTKRGQDVTLRCDPISSHATLYWYQQALGQGPEFLTYFNYEAQPDKSGLPSDRFSAERPEGSISTLTIQRTEQRDSAMYRCASDLTRPQGIAYEQYFGPGTRLTVT.

The V and J genes are TRBV12-3 or TRBV12-4 and TRBJ2-2, with 9 bases fitting TRBD1. The CDR3 has 15 amino acids. V was clipped by 6 bases and J by 6 bases; unmatched bases: 8. The CDR3 DNA reads as TGTGCCAGCAGCCTAACAGGGGGCGCGTCCGGGGAGCTGTTTTTT. It yields the protein CASSLTGGASGELFF.

V usage is TRBV6-5 and J usage is TRBJ2-3; D possibly uses TRBD1 or TRBD2 (5 bases each). CDR1 and CDR2 from the germline V gene are MNHEY and SVGAGI. The CDR3 length is 16 residues. V lost 1 base and J 3 bases, leaving 14 bases between the germline ends. The CDR3 DNA sequence: TGTGCCAGCAGTTACTTGAGACAGCGCGGGACAGATACGCAGTATTTT. This encodes CASSYLRQRGTDTQYF.

This clonotype was found a few times. This chain uses TRBV6-6 with TRBJ2-7, with D maybe TRBD2 (5 bases). Trimming pared 5 bases from V and 0 bases from J, leaving 14 bases between. Germline CDR1 MNHNY, CDR2 SVGAGI (reference sequence). CDR3 size: 15 residues. CDR3 amino acids: CASSNTGLSSYEQYF. Here the CDR3 DNA reads TGTGCCAGCAGTAATACTGGACTTAGCTCCTACGAGCAGTACTTC.

The rearrangement joins TRBV6-2 or TRBV6-3 to TRBJ2-2, with D perhaps matching TRBD2 (5 bases). The V gene's germline CDR1 is MNHEY and CDR2 SVGEGT. Trimming took 6 bases from V and 2 from J, leaving 10 bases between them. The CDR3 contains 14 residues. In DNA, the CDR3 is TGTGCCAGCAGGGACTTTTCCAACACCGGGGAGCTGTTTTTT. This sequence encodes CASRDFSNTGELFF.

The chain uses TRBV6-5 and TRBJ1-2, with D possibly matching TRBD1 (5 bases). The V end was cut by 4 bases, the J end by 2 bases, with 29 bases between. CDR3 length: 20 amino acids. Germline values: CDR1 MNHEY, CDR2 SVGAGI. The CDR3: CASSSGLMISSSPLNYGYTF. The CDR3 DNA sequence: TGTGCCAGCAGTTCAGGGTTGATGATATCCAGTTCCCCCTTAAACTATGGCTACACCTTC.

This clonotype was counted once. The chain carries TRBV20-1 and TRBJ2-1; the D gene is possibly TRBD2 (6 bases). The germline V gene encodes CDR1 DFQATT and CDR2 SNEGSKA (reference sequence). Trimming pared 0 bases from V and 0 bases from J, leaving 12 bases between. The CDR3 runs to 16 residues. As DNA, the CDR3 is TGCAGTGCTAGAGATTTACGGAGGGACTCCTACAATGAGCAGTTCTTC. As protein: CSARDLRRDSYNEQFF.

The chain employs TRBV20-1 and TRBJ2-5; 12 bases match TRBD2. The J call may be mistaken, given a closer DNA end match to TRBJ2-7. The CDR3 is made up of 16 amino acids. CDR1 DFQATT and CDR2 SNEGSKA come from the germline V gene (reference sequence). The CDR3 is CSAGLRTSGKSYEQYF. The CDR3 DNA follows: TGCAGTGCTGGCCTGCGGACTAGCGGGAAGAGTTACGAGCAGTACTTC.

The CDR3: CATSAGGLAGQDTQYF. The CDR3 coding sequence is TGTGCCACCAGTGCCGGGGGACTAGCGGGTCAAGATACGCAGTATTTT. The chain links TRBV24-1 to TRBJ2-3; 12 bases are shared with TRBD2. The ends lost 5 bases at V and 5 bases at J; junction bases unmatched: 7. This CDR3 region has 16 residues. Germline V CDR1 and CDR2: KGHDR, SFDVKD.

This clonotype was picked up a small number of times. The V gene is TRBV27, the J gene TRBJ2-3; no reliable D call. The V end was cut by 4 bases, the J end by 3 bases, with 14 bases between. The CDR3 sequence is 15 residues long. Germline V gives CDR1 MNHEY, CDR2 SMNVEV (reference sequence). This chain's CDR3 is CASSSTVRRTDTQYF. DNA for the CDR3: TGTGCCAGCAGTTCGACCGTCAGACGGACAGATACGCAGTATTTT.

The CDR3 protein is CASSYGGRGQGTYGYTF. CDR3 sequence (DNA): TGTGCCAGCAGCTATGGGGGCCGGGGACAGGGTACCTATGGCTACACCTTC. V usage is TRBV7-8 and J usage is TRBJ1-2; TRBD1 matches at 9 bases. The J segment lost 4 bases and the V segment lost 4 bases, leaving 13 bases of the junction unmatched. CDR1 is SGHVS, CDR2 FQNEAQ, per germline. The CDR3 has 17 amino acids.

This clonotype occurred a few times. The chain carries TRBV5-1 and TRBJ2-1; 15 bases fit TRBD2. The CDR3 sequence is 21 residues long. Losses at the gene ends were 0 bases for V and 4 bases for J; bases not matched to a gene: 14. Germline CDR1 and CDR2: SGHRS and YFSETQ. CDR3 DNA: TGCGCCAGCAGCTTGGCCAATTACGGACTAGCGGGGGGGCCCATGTACAATGAGCAGTTCTTC. Its protein product is CASSLANYGLAGGPMYNEQFF. Filled out from reference TRBV5-1 and TRBJ2-1, the complete variable domain reads KAGVTQTPRYLIKTRGQQVTLSCSPISGHRSVSWYQQTPGQGLQFLFEYFSETQRNKGNFPGRFSGRQFSNSRSEMNVSTLELGDSALYLCASSLANYGLAGGPMYNEQFFGPGTRLTVL.

This chain joins TRBV7-9 and TRBJ1-2; D gene unclear. Trimming took off 1 base at V and 0 bases at J, with 12 bases between the two ends. The CDR3 runs 16 residues. Germline V CDR1 and CDR2: SEHNR, FQNEAQ (reference sequence). This chain's CDR3 is CASSLGVRSSNYGYTF. In DNA form, the CDR3 reads TGTGCCAGCAGCTTAGGAGTGCGGTCTTCTAACTATGGCTACACCTTC.

The gene calls are TRBV4-1 and TRBJ2-7, with TRBD1 identical over 10 bases. Germline CDR1 MGHRA, CDR2 YSYEKL. This CDR3 is built from 17 residues. Unmatched junction bases numbered 9, after V lost 0 bases and J lost 4 bases. CDR3 nucleotides: TGCGCCAGCAGCCAAGATGACGAGAGACAGGGGGCTTACGAGCAGTACTTC. Its protein is CASSQDDERQGAYEQYF.

There are a few counts of this clonotype. This chain joins TRBV4-2 and TRBJ2-7; TRBD2 matches at 10 bases. The CDR3 consists of 15 residues. V shed 3 bases and J 1 base; nucleotides not matched to a gene: 3. Per the germline V gene, CDR1 is LGHNA and CDR2 is YNFKEQ. Here the CDR3 reads CASSHGLAVSYEQYF. The CDR3 DNA reads as TGTGCCAGCAGCCACGGACTAGCGGTATCCTACGAGCAGTACTTC.

The J gene is TRBJ1-1, the V gene TRBV7-2; possible D gene TRBD1, 6 bases. Trimming removed 0 bases from V and 6 bases from J, with 11 bases in between. Germline V gene data show CDR1 as SGHTA and CDR2 as FQGNSA. CDR3 length equals 14 residues. CDR3 DNA: TGTGCCAGCAGCTTAGCTGGCAGGGGCTCTGAAGCTTTCTTT. It is translated as CASSLAGRGSEAFF.

The chain joins TRBV6-5 to TRBJ2-1, with D uncertain. CDR3 size: 16 residues. The V end lost 0 bases, the J end lost 5 bases, and 14 bases lay between the germline ends. The germline gives CDR1 MNHEY, CDR2 SVGAGI. The DNA of the CDR3 is TGTGCCAGCAGTTACTCGATCCCCTTTGGCGACAATGAGCAGTTCTTC. Its protein is CASSYSIPFGDNEQFF.

The chain has TRBV20-1 and TRBJ2-7; tentative D call: TRBD2 (6 bases). Deletions cut 3 bases from V and 7 bases from J, with 22 bases between. Germline CDR1 reads DFQATT; CDR2 reads SNEGSKA (reference sequence). The CDR3 spans 15 residues. This CDR3 reads CSARFAAGLYNEQYF. CDR3 DNA sequence: TGCAGTGCTAGGTTCGCGGCGGGGCTTTACAATGAGCAGTACTTC.

Here the CDR3 reads CASSLTGVQYF. CDR3 coding DNA: TGTGCCAGCAGCTTGACGGGTGTGCAGTACTTC. The chain employs TRBV7-2 and TRBJ2-7, with D hard to call. The CDR3 has 11 amino acids. Germline values: CDR1 SGHTA, CDR2 FQGNSA. Trimming took 3 bases from V and 9 from J, leaving 9 bases between them.

The V gene is TRBV20-1, the J gene TRBJ2-1; D not resolved. V lost 0 bases and J lost 3, with 18 bases in between. The V gene's germline CDR1 is DFQATT and CDR2 SNEGSKA (reference sequence). The CDR3 totals 17 residues. The DNA for the CDR3 is TGCAGTGCTAGAGACCACATTCCTATCTACCTCTACAATGAGCAGTTCTTC. Amino acids: CSARDHIPIYLYNEQFF.